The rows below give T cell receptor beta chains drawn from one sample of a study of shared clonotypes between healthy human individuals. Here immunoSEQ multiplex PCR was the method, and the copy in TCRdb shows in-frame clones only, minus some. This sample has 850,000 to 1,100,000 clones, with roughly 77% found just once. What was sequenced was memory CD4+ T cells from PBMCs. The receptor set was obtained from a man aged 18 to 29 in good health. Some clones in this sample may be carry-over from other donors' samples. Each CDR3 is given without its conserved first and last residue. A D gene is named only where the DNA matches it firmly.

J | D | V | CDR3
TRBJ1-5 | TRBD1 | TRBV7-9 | ASSLARQGAGNQPQH
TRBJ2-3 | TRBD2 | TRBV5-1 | ASSPTGLAGDTQY
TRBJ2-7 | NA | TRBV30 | AWSVGRAHEQY
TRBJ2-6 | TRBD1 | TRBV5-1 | ASKTGTGANVLT
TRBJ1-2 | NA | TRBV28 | ASSSQGKGAYGYT
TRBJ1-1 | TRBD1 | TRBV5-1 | ASRPSTGSYDTEAF
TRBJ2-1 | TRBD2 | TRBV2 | ASNSGTSRNEQF
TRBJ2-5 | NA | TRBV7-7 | ASSFGGAGPSQETQY
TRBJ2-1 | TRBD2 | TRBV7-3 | ASSLNRGSTEQF
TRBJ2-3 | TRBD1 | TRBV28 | ASSTGTGTFTDTQY
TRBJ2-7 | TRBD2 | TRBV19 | ASSTGTSLYEQY
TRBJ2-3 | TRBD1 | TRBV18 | ASSPPDRGISGDTQY
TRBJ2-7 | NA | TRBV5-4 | ASSSINGEQY
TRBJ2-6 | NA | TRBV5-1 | ASSPRALSGANVLT
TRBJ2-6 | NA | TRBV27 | ASSLYWRGISGANVLT
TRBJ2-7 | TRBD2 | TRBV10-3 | ATSSGPSEQY
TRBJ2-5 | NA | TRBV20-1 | SAREQETQY
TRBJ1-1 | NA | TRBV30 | AWSVQVGTEAF
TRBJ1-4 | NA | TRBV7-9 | ASGQYSRAEKLF
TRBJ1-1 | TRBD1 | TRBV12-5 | ASGLVTGALSTEAF
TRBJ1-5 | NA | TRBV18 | ASSPEGYQPQH
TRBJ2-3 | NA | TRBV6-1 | ASRPAGTDTQY
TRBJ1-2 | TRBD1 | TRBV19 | ATDSGQGAGGYT
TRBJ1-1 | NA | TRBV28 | ASSSRNTEAF
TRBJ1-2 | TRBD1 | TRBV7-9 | ASSPDRGQNYGYT
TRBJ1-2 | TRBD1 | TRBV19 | ASSIGQGDGYT
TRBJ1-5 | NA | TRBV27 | ASSPTLYEGGGNQPQH
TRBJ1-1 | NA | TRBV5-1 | ASSLLVLGTEAF
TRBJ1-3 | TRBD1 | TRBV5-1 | ASSLGGTDFSGNTIY
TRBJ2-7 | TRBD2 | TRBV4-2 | ASSQLGTSGPAEQY
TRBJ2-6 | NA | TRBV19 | ASSGLGGANVLT
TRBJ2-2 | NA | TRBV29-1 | SVVNPFNTGELF
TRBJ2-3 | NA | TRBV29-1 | SVGSSGSTDTQY
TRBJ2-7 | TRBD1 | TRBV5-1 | ASSWGTGSNEQY
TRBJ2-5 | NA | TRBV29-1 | SVDGEPLY
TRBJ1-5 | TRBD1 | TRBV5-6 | ASSPGGGQPQH